This TCR beta chain was recovered during a study of identical twins. This clonotype was observed a handful of times. TCRdb re-called the 5' RACE reads with MiXCR, one entry per CDR3 protein. The sample contains 470,000 or so distinct CDR3 sequences, 20% to 30% of which appear only once. The CDR3 consists of 13 residues. V was pared by 4 bases and J by 3 bases, with 9 bases between. CDR1 SQVTM and CDR2 ANQGSEA come from the germline V gene. The sample also formed part of further work on T cells expressing NK-cell markers. This second study notes: One of the eight sequenced donors was seronegative, whereas the other seven were HCMV-seropositive. These clonotypes, the leaders elsewhere, also led the CD3+CD56-NKG2C+ fraction in four donors. Clones of NKG2C+ T cells that had expanded were of unclear HCMV specificity.

This chain joins TRBV29-1 and TRBJ2-2; TRBD1 or TRBD2 may be the D gene (5 bases each). The specimen was CD4+ T cells sorted from blood. This TCR came from a woman aged 18-30 years in good health. CDR3 protein: CSVVRGDTGELFF. For the CDR3, the DNA is TGCAGCGTTGTTAGGGGAGACACCGGGGAGCTGTTTTTT.